This T cell receptor (beta chain) was recorded in a study of blood T cells in healthy people across ages. This clonotype has only a few counts. For the second PCR, which ran for about 6 to 12 cycles, a sample-barcoded 5' primer and a J-beta primer mix were used. In TCRdb, the 5' RACE reads were re-called with MiXCR into one record per CDR3 protein. The table shows hundreds of thousands of distinct CDR3 sequences, with 20% to 25% occurring only once. With 1 base removed from V and 6 bases from J, the gap between germline ends came to 13 bases. Germline CDR1 reads LGHDT; CDR2 reads YNNKEL (reference sequence). This CDR3 has 15 amino acids.

V is TRBV3-1 and J is TRBJ2-1, with unresolved D. The TCR was taken from a man aged 65 to 79 in good health. Specimen: blood. In DNA form, the CDR3 reads TGTGCCAGCAGCCAAGGTCTCTTTATGGGCAATGAGCAGTTCTTC. This encodes CASSQGLFMGNEQFF.